The 14 T cell receptor beta chains in this list originate from one sample, sequenced in a study of identical twins. One entry per CDR3 protein results from TCRdb running MiXCR on the 5' RACE reads. The sample yields roughly 18,000 distinct CDR3 sequences, 55% to 75% seen once. The sequenced material came from memory (CD45RO+) T cells sorted from blood. These receptor sequences come from a woman younger than 35 in good health. This table probably holds off-target reads from a library built for another chain.

This clonotype was observed a few times. The chain has TRBV4-1 and TRBJ2-7, with TRBD2 identical over 10 bases. The CDR3 consists of 14 residues. V was clipped by 4 bases and J by 2 bases; unmatched bases: 2. From germline, CDR1 is MGHRA and CDR2 YSYEKL. Written as DNA, the CDR3 is TGCGCCAGCAGCCCTCTAGCGGGGGCCTACGAGCAGTACTTC. This codes for CASSPLAGAYEQYF.

The rearrangement uses TRBV11-3 and TRBJ2-2; no reliable D call. V lost 1 base, J lost 2 bases, and 14 bases lay in between. The CDR3 loop spans 17 amino acids. The germline V gene has CDR1 SGHNT and CDR2 YENEEA. The CDR3 DNA follows: TGTGCCAGCAGCTTAGCACTGACGGTTATTAACACCGGGGAGCTGTTTTTT. Its protein is CASSLALTVINTGELFF.

The chain combines TRBV7-9 with TRBJ2-1; 9 bases line up with TRBD2. Per the germline V gene, CDR1 is SEHNR and CDR2 is FQNEAQ (reference sequence). Trimming removed 2 bases from V and 7 bases from J; junction bases left unmatched: 6. The CDR3 has 15 amino acids. The CDR3 DNA reads TGTGCCAGCAGCTTACTGGCGGGAGGGATGAATGAGCAGTTCTTC. This sequence encodes CASSLLAGGMNEQFF.

This clonotype was observed a few times. The chain links TRBV20-1 to TRBJ1-2; the D gene is possibly TRBD1 (5 bases). Looked up from germline, CDR1 is DFQATT and CDR2 is SNEGSKA (reference sequence). The CDR3 is made up of 13 amino acids. The germline V and J ends were trimmed by 6 bases and 5 bases, with 16 bases remaining between them. The CDR3 region has the DNA TGCAGTGCGAAAAGGGCAGGGAGGTATGGCTACACCTTC. Its protein is CSAKRAGRYGYTF.

This clonotype has a handful of counts. The chain uses TRBV29-1 and TRBJ2-7; TRBD2 matches at 8 bases. The V and J ends lost 7 bases and 0 bases, in that order; junction bases with no gene match: 5. Germline values: CDR1 SQVTM, CDR2 ANQGSEA. The CDR3 contains 13 residues. This CDR3 is CSGGSGTSYEQYF. As DNA, the CDR3 is TGCAGCGGCGGTAGCGGGACCTCCTACGAGCAGTACTTC.

This clonotype was counted once. The chain recombines TRBV20-1 with TRBJ1-2, with D unclear. This CDR3 is built from 11 residues. The germline V gene encodes CDR1 DFQATT and CDR2 SNEGSKA (reference sequence). V gave up 6 bases and J gave up 13 bases, with 18 bases separating them. The DNA for the CDR3 is TGCAGTGCCATCCTCCTTTATCCCCCCACCTTC. Translated: CSAILLYPPTF.

The sample holds a few counts of this clonotype. The chain recombines TRBV28 with TRBJ2-1, with unresolved D. Germline CDR1 and CDR2: MDHEN and SYDVKM. V was trimmed by 3 bases and J by 2 bases, leaving 17 bases between them. The CDR3 has 17 residues. CDR3 residues: CASSFSHRMGTYNEQFF. Here the CDR3 DNA reads TGTGCCAGCAGTTTCTCCCACAGAATGGGAACCTACAATGAGCAGTTCTTC.

V is TRBV7-7 and J is TRBJ2-5, with D possibly being TRBD2 (5 bases). This CDR3 is 14 amino acids long. CDR1 and CDR2 (germline): SSHAT, FNYEAQ (reference sequence). V was trimmed by 3 bases and J by 5 bases, leaving 13 bases between them. CDR3 sequence reads: CASSFSGQRETQYF. CDR3 sequence (DNA): TGTGCCAGCAGCTTCAGCGGCCAGCGCGAGACCCAGTACTTC.

This chain uses TRBV18 with TRBJ1-2; 8 nucleotides align to TRBD1. Germline CDR1 reads KGHSH; CDR2 reads LQKENI. The length of the CDR3 is 16 residues. The V segment lost 3 bases and the J segment 7 bases; nucleotides outside the gene matches: 13. The CDR3 nucleotides are TGTGCCAGCTCACCCTCGACAGGGGAAAGCTCATCTGGCTACACCTTC. Its translation: CASSPSTGESSSGYTF.

This rearrangement joins TRBV6-2 or TRBV6-3 to TRBJ2-3; TRBD2 is a possible D gene (6 bases). This CDR3 is built from 15 residues. Per the germline V gene, CDR1 is MNHEY and CDR2 is SVGEGT. V was pared by 0 bases and J by 6 bases, with 13 bases between. The CDR3 DNA reads TGTGCCAGCAGTTACTCCAGCGGGTTCAGGGATACGCAGTATTTT. It encodes CASSYSSGFRDTQYF.

This chain uses TRBV20-1 with TRBJ2-3; 10 nucleotides agree with TRBD2. CDR3 length: 14 amino acids. The trim removed 4 bases at V and 4 bases at J, leaving 5 bases unmatched. Looked up from germline, CDR1 is DFQATT and CDR2 is SNEGSKA (reference sequence). The CDR3 is CSATLAGVADTQYF. CDR3 DNA: TGCAGTGCTACTCTAGCGGGAGTCGCAGATACGCAGTATTTT.

The chain combines TRBV15 with TRBJ2-2; D ambiguous. The CDR3 consists of 13 residues. CDR1 is LNHNV and CDR2 is YYDKDF in the germline V gene (reference sequence). V gave up 0 bases and J gave up 6 bases, with 5 bases separating them. CDR3 sequence (DNA): TGTGCCACCAGCAGAGATTATTCCGGGGAGCTGTTTTTT. This gives the protein CATSRDYSGELFF.

This chain connects TRBV5-5 to TRBJ2-2; D gene ambiguous. The CDR3 length is 14 residues. Trimming shortened V by 3 bases and J by 0 bases, and 6 bases separated the two germline ends. The germline CDR1 and CDR2 sequences are SGHKS and YYEKEE (reference sequence). The CDR3 sequence: CASSSWANTGELFF. In nucleotides, the CDR3 is TGTGCCAGCAGCTCGTGGGCGAACACCGGGGAGCTGTTTTTT.

V gene TRBV19 combines with J gene TRBJ2-6; D is ambiguous. V was cut by 3 bases and J by 0 bases, with 18 bases left in between. CDR1 is LNHDA and CDR2 is SQIVND in the germline V gene (reference sequence). This CDR3 is built from 19 residues. The chain's CDR3 is CASSISTVYLGSGANVLTF. Here the CDR3 DNA reads TGTGCCAGTAGTATCTCTACGGTCTACTTGGGCTCTGGGGCCAACGTCCTGACTTTC.